The clone carrying this T cell receptor beta chain showed up just a few times. Its specificity is unknown. Time point: sample taken at primary tumor resection. Whole RNA obtained from tumor, nontumor lung or frozen PBMC underwent sequencing without sorting. Donation came from 70 or so patients with untreated early-stage non-small cell lung cancer. V trimming: 9 bases; J trimming: 3 bases; junction bases outside the gene matches: 9. The germline V gene has CDR1 MNHEY and CDR2 SVGAGI. This CDR3 contains 15 residues. This sample stems from a study of spatial heterogeneity in lung cancer. Study summary: For the average unique TCR and UMI combination, more than 8.5 occurrences appeared in raw reads.

General study results and limits: TCRs found ubiquitously expanded in tumor appeared in blood more at resection than at follow-up.

The study tagged each TCR cDNA molecule with a unique molecular identifier. TCRdb called the 5' RACE reads again in MiXCR, with one record for every CDR3 protein. The sample includes about 29,000 distinct CDR3 sequences, approximately 8.4% seen only once; the top ten take roughly 34%. The receptor was isolated from a female donor with early-stage non-small cell lung cancer. The starting material was PBMCs, obtained at surgery. The chain combines TRBV6-5 with TRBJ2-2, with 8 nucleotides matching TRBD2. The CDR3 protein is CASSRRGAYTGELFF. CDR3 nucleotide sequence: TGTGCCAGTTCGAGGCGGGGGGCTTACACCGGGGAGCTGTTTTTT.